A selection of T cell receptor beta chains follows, all from one sample in a study of control samples from healthy donors and cancer patients. The table came from immunoSEQ multiplex PCR; TCRdb's copy has only in-frame clones and leaves some out. This table has 150,000 to 200,000 clones, around 91% appearing once. The sequenced sample was blood. The source is a woman between 50 and 59 years old in good health. CDR3s include the opening cysteine and the closing phenylalanine or tryptophan. The order of the fields is CDR3 DNA, CDR3 protein, clone size, J gene, D gene, V gene. The D gene is left open where the match is weak. The listing skips clone size in some rows; elsewhere it reads once, few, many or a size class.

TGTGCCTGGAGTGTAGGACAGGGAGGTAATTCACCCCTCCACTTT,CAWSVGQGGNSPLHF,-,TRBJ1-6,TRBD1,TRBV30
TGTGCCAGCACCATTAACACAGATACGCAGTATTTT,CASTINTDTQYF,few,TRBJ2-3,-,TRBV5-6
TGTGCCAGCAGCCGGACGGAGAACTCTGGAAACACCATATATTTT,CASSRTENSGNTIYF,-,TRBJ1-3,-,TRBV28
TGCAGCGTCCTTACGGACAGGGGTTTCTACGAGCAGTACTTC,CSVLTDRGFYEQYF,once,TRBJ2-7,TRBD1,TRBV29-1
TGTGCCAGCAGCTTACGAGGGGATAGTCGGGAGACCCAGTACTTC,CASSLRGDSRETQYF,-,TRBJ2-5,-,TRBV7-2
TGTGCCAGCAGCGCGGATGGGGCAGCTGAAGCTTTCTTT,CASSADGAAEAFF,-,TRBJ1-1,-,TRBV9
TGTGCCAGCACCAAAAGTCCTTTCACAGATACGCAGTATTTT,CASTKSPFTDTQYF,once,TRBJ2-3,-,TRBV7-9
TGTGCCACCAGCAGAGATCGGGGGGGTGGAAACACCATATATTTT,CATSRDRGGGNTIYF,-,TRBJ1-3,-,TRBV15
TGCGCCAGCAGACCAGGGAGGAGCGGGAGGTCCCTAGACAATGAGCAGTTCTTC,CASRPGRSGRSLDNEQFF,-,TRBJ2-1,TRBD2,TRBV5-1
TGTGCCAGTAGTATAGGGGCCAGCCTCAATTCACCCCTCCACTTT,CASSIGASLNSPLHF,-,TRBJ1-6,-,TRBV19
TGTGCCAGCAGTTACGCAGAAGAGACCCAGTACTTC,CASSYAEETQYF,once,TRBJ2-5,-,TRBV6-2/TRBV6-3
TGCAGTGCTAGTGGGACCTCCAAAAACATTCAGTACTTC,CSASGTSKNIQYF,-,TRBJ2-4,-,TRBV20-1
TGTGCCAGCAGTTTGGGGGGTGGTAGGACTGAAGCTTTCTTT,CASSLGGGRTEAFF,-,TRBJ1-1,-,TRBV28
TGTGCTAGTGGTTTGGGGCAGGGGGGCTACACCTTC,CASGLGQGGYTF,once,TRBJ1-2,-,TRBV12-5
TGTGCCAGCTTAAGAGGGGAGCTGTTTTTT,CASLRGELFF,-,TRBJ2-2,-,TRBV6-5
TGTGCCACCAGTGGGTCTGGGGTAGATGGCTACACCTTC,CATSGSGVDGYTF,-,TRBJ1-2,-,TRBV24-1
TGTGCCAGCAGTTCACAGCGGGGGGGCAGCACAGATACGCAGTATTTT,CASSSQRGGSTDTQYF,-,TRBJ2-3,TRBD2,TRBV6-5
TGTGCCAGCAGTTACTTGCCAGATACGCAGTATTTT,CASSYLPDTQYF,once,TRBJ2-3,-,TRBV6-5
TGTGCCAGCAGTTTAGTGGGTAGGGAGTTGGTGACCCAGTACTTC,CASSLVGRELVTQYF,-,TRBJ2-5,-,TRBV28
TGTGCCAGCAGCCAAGGTTTTGCGGGAGGGCCTCACGAGCAGTACTTC,CASSQGFAGGPHEQYF,-,TRBJ2-7,TRBD2,TRBV3-1/TRBV3-2
TGTGCCAGCAGTTTAAGGCCAGCGAGCTTAGCGCAGTATTTT,CASSLRPASLAQYF,-,TRBJ2-3,-,TRBV27
TGTGCCAGCAGCTTTGGCCAGTGGGGGGCGAGGGGCACTGAAGCTTTCTTT,CASSFGQWGARGTEAFF,-,TRBJ1-1,-,TRBV12-1
TGTGCCAGCAGCCTTAGTATCATCGGGGGAGCTTTCTTT,CASSLSIIGGAFF,-,TRBJ1-1,-,TRBV11-2
TGTGCCAGTAGTACGACAGGGGTTAGCAATCAGCCCCAGCATTTT,CASSTTGVSNQPQHF,-,TRBJ1-5,TRBD1,TRBV19
TGTGCCAGCAGTCCCCCTGGCTATGGCTACACCTTC,CASSPPGYGYTF,-,TRBJ1-2,-,TRBV28
TGTGCCAGCAGTTTAGGTCAACAGCAGTACTTC,CASSLGQQQYF,few,TRBJ2-7,-,TRBV6-5
TGTGCCACAAGACAAGCTGGGGCCAACGTCCTGACTTTC,CATRQAGANVLTF,-,TRBJ2-6,-,TRBV2
TGTGCCAGCAGTGCCCAAGACAGGGGGCAAGCCAAAAACATTCAGTACTTC,CASSAQDRGQAKNIQYF,few,TRBJ2-4,TRBD1,TRBV6-4
TGTGCCAGCAGCTTGGGCCAGGGCGAGATTTATCAGCCCCAGCATTTT,CASSLGQGEIYQPQHF,-,TRBJ1-5,-,TRBV7-9
TGCGCCAGCAGCCAAGCGGGAAGCGGAGGAGTTAATGAAAAACTGTTTTTT,CASSQAGSGGVNEKLFF,-,TRBJ1-4,-,TRBV4-1
TGTGCCAGCAGCCAAGATTTAATCTCTACGCAGTATTTT,CASSQDLISTQYF,once,TRBJ2-3,-,TRBV3-1/TRBV3-2
TGTGCCAGCAGTGAATGGGGGGGTTTAGCCTACGAGCAGTACTTC,CASSEWGGLAYEQYF,-,TRBJ2-7,TRBD2,TRBV6-1
TGTGCCAGCAAACGAGCAAGACAGGGCCAAGAGACCCAGTACTTC,CASKRARQGQETQYF,-,TRBJ2-5,TRBD1,TRBV28
TGTGCCAGCAGCTTAGGCGGTGAAAAACTGTTTTTT,CASSLGGEKLFF,-,TRBJ1-4,-,TRBV7-2
TGTGCCACCAGTGATGGCACTAGCACCGGGGAGACCCAGTACTTC,CATSDGTSTGETQYF,-,TRBJ2-5,-,TRBV24-1
TGTGCCAGCAGTTTATCACGGATTTATAACTATGGCTACACCTTC,CASSLSRIYNYGYTF,-,TRBJ1-2,-,TRBV28
TGTGCCAGCAGCGTAGTTGGTGGAGGGGTAGGCGAAGCTTTCTTT,CASSVVGGGVGEAFF,-,TRBJ1-1,-,TRBV9
TGTGCCAGCAGTTTACCGAACCGCTACGAGCAGTACTTC,CASSLPNRYEQYF,-,TRBJ2-7,-,TRBV28
TGTGCCAGCACCCCGTCCCCGAATCAGCCCCAGCATTTT,CASTPSPNQPQHF,-,TRBJ1-5,-,TRBV7-6
TGTGCCAGTAGTATATTAGGTCGGCGGGACAATGAGCAGTTCTTC,CASSILGRRDNEQFF,-,TRBJ2-1,-,TRBV19
TGTGCCTGGAGTTCCCCCGGGAGCTGGGATCGGGGTGAGCAGTTCTTC,CAWSSPGSWDRGEQFF,-,TRBJ2-1,-,TRBV30
TGTGCCAGTAGTATACAGGGGCTGGGGACTGAAGCTTTCTTT,CASSIQGLGTEAFF,-,TRBJ1-1,-,TRBV19
TGCGCCAGCAGCCAAGGGAGGGAGAACTACGAGCAGTACTTC,CASSQGRENYEQYF,-,TRBJ2-7,-,TRBV4-1
TGTGCCAGCAGCGGAGACAAGGAGAGCACAGATACGCAGTATTTT,CASSGDKESTDTQYF,-,TRBJ2-3,-,TRBV5-4
TGTGCCTGGAGTAGGAACACCATATATTTT,CAWSRNTIYF,-,TRBJ1-3,-,TRBV30
TGTGCCAGCAGCTCTAGGGGTTGGGCCGGGGAGCTGTTTTTT,CASSSRGWAGELFF,once,TRBJ2-2,-,TRBV5-6